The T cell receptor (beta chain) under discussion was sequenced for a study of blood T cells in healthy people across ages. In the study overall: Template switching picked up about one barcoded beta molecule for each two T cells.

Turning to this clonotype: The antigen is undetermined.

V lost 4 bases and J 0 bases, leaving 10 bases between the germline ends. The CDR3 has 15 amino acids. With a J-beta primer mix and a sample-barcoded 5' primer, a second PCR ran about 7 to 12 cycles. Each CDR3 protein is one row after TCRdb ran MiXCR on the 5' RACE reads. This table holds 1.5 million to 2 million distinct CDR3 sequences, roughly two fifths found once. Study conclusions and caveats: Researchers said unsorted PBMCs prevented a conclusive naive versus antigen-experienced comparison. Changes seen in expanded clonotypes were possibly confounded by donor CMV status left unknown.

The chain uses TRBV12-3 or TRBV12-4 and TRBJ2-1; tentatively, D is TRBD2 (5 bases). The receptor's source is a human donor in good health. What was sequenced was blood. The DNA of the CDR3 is TGTGCCAGCAGTTCACACGGGGTCTCCTACAATGAGCAGTTCTTC. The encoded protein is CASSSHGVSYNEQFF.